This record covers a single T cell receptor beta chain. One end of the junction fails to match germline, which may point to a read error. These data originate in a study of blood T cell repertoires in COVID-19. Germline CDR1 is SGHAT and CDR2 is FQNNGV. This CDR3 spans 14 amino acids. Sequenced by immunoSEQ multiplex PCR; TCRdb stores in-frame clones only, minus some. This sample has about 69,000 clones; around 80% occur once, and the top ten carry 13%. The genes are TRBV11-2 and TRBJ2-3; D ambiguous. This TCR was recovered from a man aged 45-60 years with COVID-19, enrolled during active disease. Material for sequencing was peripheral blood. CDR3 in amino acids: CASSVDFSTDTQYF. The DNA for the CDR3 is TGTGCCAGCAGCGTAGACTTTAGCACAGATACGCAGTATTTT.